This entry concerns a single TCR beta chain. Antigen unknown. V was trimmed by 7 bases and J by 0 bases, leaving 12 bases between them. Germline V gene data show CDR1 as SGHVS and CDR2 as FNYEAQ. The CDR3 extends over 15 amino acids. The data derive from a study of T cell responses to AZD1222 COVID-19 vaccine. Study outcomes and limitations: Researchers took repertoire samples only after the peak T cell response had come. Donors, mostly white British, included more females; clonal diversity was possibly underestimated.

Only in-frame clones appear in the TCRdb table, and some are missing; sequencing was by immunoSEQ multiplex PCR. The sample includes 80,000 or so clones, around 90% of them seen just once. This TCR came from an adult in good health. Sequenced material: peripheral blood, taken on day 0 of AZD1222 vaccination. V usage is TRBV7-6 and J usage is TRBJ2-2; D possibly uses TRBD1 or TRBD2 (5 bases each). This CDR3 reads CASTRGTANTGELFF. The CDR3 nucleotides are TGTGCCAGCACCAGAGGGACGGCGAACACCGGGGAGCTGTTTTTT.